This TCR beta chain was captured in a study of human T cells and chemical hapten exposure. At the level of the study: Diphenylcyclopropenone, dosed weekly to the scalp, was given to patients throughout the approximately 23-week study.

The time point is: pre-sensitization, week 0. The treatment is: therapeutic diphenylcyclopropenone sensitization with weekly scalp DPC. At every patch-test visit, blood was drawn before the patch test was applied. The template was total RNA from unfractionated whole blood. The germline V and J ends were trimmed by 2 bases and 3 bases, with 19 bases remaining between them. There are 17 residues in the CDR3. The V gene's germline CDR1 is KGHSH and CDR2 LQKENI. TCRdb re-called the RACE reads through MiXCR, storing one row per CDR3 protein. The sample yields roughly 120,000 distinct CDR3 sequences, approximately 15% seen once. This clonotype came up a few times.

The V and J genes are TRBV18 and TRBJ1-1; D not resolved. The TCR comes from a woman aged 18-29 years with alopecia areata. Some clones in this sample may be carry-over from other donors' samples. The sequencing used whole blood, collected in connection with sensitization to the hapten diphenylcyclopropenone (DPC). The CDR3 DNA reads as TGTGCCAGCTCACCAGGGCTTTCCGGGGTCGGCCACACTGAAGCTTTCTTT. Amino acid sequence: CASSPGLSGVGHTEAFF.